These 18 T cell receptor beta chains share one sample of origin, sequenced in a study of PD-L1 blockade in urothelial cancer. The assay was immunoSEQ multiplex PCR, and TCRdb's table has in-frame clones only and misses some. The sample shows 40,000 to 45,000 clones, 85% to 90% of them seen only once. The sample here was PBMCs, taken around atezolizumab (anti-PD-L1) treatment. These receptors were taken from a woman in her fifties or sixties with urothelial cancer.

V and J are TRBV5-4 and TRBJ2-1, with D possibly TRBD1 on 6 matching bases. This CDR3 has 13 amino acids. CDR1 is SGHNT and CDR2 is YYREEE in the germline V gene (reference sequence). V gave up 7 bases and J gave up 6 bases, with 14 bases separating them. The CDR3 loop reads CASVLIGGNEQFF. In DNA form, the CDR3 reads TGTGCCAGCGTCCTAATAGGGGGCAATGAGCAGTTCTTC.

Here the CDR3 reads CASSIRDTLVRPQHF. The DNA of the CDR3 is TGTGCCAGCAGTATCCGGGACACCCTAGTACGGCCCCAGCATTTT. This rearrangement joins TRBV27 to TRBJ1-5; D might be TRBD1 (6 bases). Germline V gene data show CDR1 as MNHEY and CDR2 as SMNVEV (reference sequence). The V end was cut by 5 bases, the J end by 9 bases, with 20 bases between. The CDR3 has 15 residues.

This clone was picked up one time. The chain recombines TRBV2 with TRBJ1-2; D unresolved. This CDR3 contains 11 residues. Germline CDR1 SNHLY, CDR2 FYNNEI. The germline V and J ends were trimmed by 2 bases and 8 bases, with 6 bases remaining between them. CDR3 sequence: CASSEYLGYTF. The CDR3, as DNA: TGTGCCAGCAGTGAATATTTGGGCTACACCTTC. Looking up the rest from reference TRBV2 and TRBJ1-2 gives the full variable domain: EPEVTQTPSHQVTQMGQEVILRCVPISNHLYFYWYRQILGQKVEFLVSFYNNEISEKSEIFDDQFSVERPDGSNFTLKIRSTKLEDSAMYFCASSEYLGYTFGSGTRLTVV.

This clone has just a few counts. This rearrangement joins TRBV7-3 to TRBJ2-7; no definite D call. CDR1 and CDR2 (germline): SGHTA, FQGTGA. V lost 0 bases and J lost 5, with 14 bases in between. The CDR3 loop spans 15 amino acids. The CDR3 sequence: CASSLTKSGFHEQYF. The CDR3 DNA is TGTGCCAGCAGCTTAACAAAGTCCGGTTTCCACGAGCAGTACTTC.

The chain combines TRBV7-2 with TRBJ2-7; TRBD1 matches 9 bases. Germline loops: CDR1 SGHTA, CDR2 FQGNSA. J was trimmed by 4 bases and V by 5 bases; bases with no gene match: 3. The CDR3 loop spans 13 amino acids. The CDR3 here is CASSNRGRYEQYF. CDR3 coding DNA: TGTGCCAGCAGCAACAGGGGGCGATACGAGCAGTACTTC.

This clone was observed a single time. The chain employs TRBV9 and TRBJ2-3; D unresolved. The V end lost 0 bases, the J end lost 9 bases, and 5 bases lay between the germline ends. This CDR3 spans 11 amino acids. CDR1 and CDR2 (germline): SGDLS, YYNGEE. Written as DNA, the CDR3 is TGTGCCAGCAGCGTAGGAACAACGCAGTATTTT. The encoded protein is CASSVGTTQYF.

The chain joins TRBV6-6 to TRBJ1-1; TRBD1 matches 7 bases. CDR3 length: 14 amino acids. The germline V gene encodes CDR1 MNHNY and CDR2 SVGAGI (reference sequence). V was clipped by 5 bases and J by 1 base; unmatched bases: 4. The DNA of the CDR3 is TGTGCCAGCAGTCCCCGGACAGGGAACACTGAAGCTTTCTTT. Amino acid sequence: CASSPRTGNTEAFF.

This clone was seen more than once but under ten times. The DNA of the CDR3 is TGTGCCAGCAGCCAAGATCAAAGCTCGGGCTATGGCTACACCTTC. This gives the protein CASSQDQSSGYGYTF. V and J are TRBV4-2 and TRBJ1-2; D remains ambiguous. The CDR3 is 15 residues long. V dropped 0 bases and J dropped 4 bases, with 12 bases sitting between them. The germline V gene has CDR1 LGHNA and CDR2 YNFKEQ.

V gene TRBV19 combines with J gene TRBJ1-2, with 8 bases matching TRBD1. CDR1 LNHDA and CDR2 SQIVND come from the germline V gene (reference sequence). There are 16 residues in the CDR3. The junction had 12 bases not matched to a gene; V was cut back by 5 bases and J by 4 bases. The CDR3 sequence is CASSLDRASQGYGYTF. In DNA form, the CDR3 reads TGTGCCAGTAGTTTGGACAGGGCCTCTCAGGGCTATGGCTACACCTTC.

The genes are TRBV6-6 and TRBJ1-1; perhaps TRBD1 as D (5 bases). The germline V gene encodes CDR1 MNHNY and CDR2 SVGAGI (reference sequence). The CDR3 consists of 16 residues. V was clipped by 4 bases and J by 3 bases, with 18 bases between them. For the CDR3, the DNA is TGTGCCAGCAGTTCTATACCGACAGTGGCGGACACTGAAGCTTTCTTT. This codes for CASSSIPTVADTEAFF.

The count of this clone is one. The chain links TRBV5-1 to TRBJ2-5; 12 nucleotides align to TRBD2. The length of the CDR3 is 15 residues. Germline-derived CDR1 and CDR2 are SGHRS and YFSETQ. The V segment lost 10 bases and the J segment 4 bases; nucleotides outside the gene matches: 11. CDR3 bases: TGCGCCGCCACGCTAGCGGGAGGGATAGGAGAGACCCAGTACTTC. Protein sequence: CAATLAGGIGETQYF.

The chain employs TRBV5-6 and TRBJ2-1; possibly TRBD2 for D (6 bases). Germline loops: CDR1 SGHDT, CDR2 YYEEEE. Deletions cut 7 bases from V and 4 bases from J, with 12 bases between. The CDR3 length is 13 residues. The CDR3 here is CASDLEGYNEQFF. CDR3 nucleotides: TGTGCCAGCGATCTGGAGGGGTACAATGAGCAGTTCTTC. The complete variable domain, with remaining parts taken from reference TRBV5-6 and TRBJ2-1, reads DAGVTQSPTHLIKTRGQQVTLRCSPKSGHDTVSWYQQALGQGPQFIFQYYEEEERQRGNFPDRFSGHQFPNYSSELNVNALLLGDSALYLCASDLEGYNEQFFGPGTRLTVL.

The V and J genes are TRBV27 and TRBJ1-2; D remains unclear. The germline V gene encodes CDR1 MNHEY and CDR2 SMNVEV (reference sequence). The CDR3 sequence is 13 residues long. V dropped 3 bases and J dropped 5 bases, with 10 bases sitting between them. The CDR3 reads CASSFWGGYGYTF. As DNA, the CDR3 is TGTGCCAGCAGTTTTTGGGGAGGGTATGGCTACACCTTC.

The rearrangement joins TRBV5-1 to TRBJ2-5; TRBD1 agrees at 8 bases. Per the germline V gene, CDR1 is SGHRS and CDR2 is YFSETQ. The CDR3 spans 17 residues. The junction had 14 bases not matched to a gene; V was cut back by 4 bases and J by 3 bases. The CDR3 region is CASSMGRTGRAEETQYF. As DNA, the CDR3 is TGCGCCAGCAGCATGGGGCGGACAGGGCGGGCGGAAGAGACCCAGTACTTC.

V gene TRBV27 combines with J gene TRBJ1-5, with D possibly TRBD1 on 6 matching bases. This CDR3 contains 16 residues. Trimming took off 3 bases at V and 2 bases at J, with 14 bases between the two ends. Looked up from germline, CDR1 is MNHEY and CDR2 is SMNVEV (reference sequence). CDR3 loop: CASSLGGGFGNQPQHF. CDR3 nucleotide sequence: TGTGCCAGCAGTTTGGGGGGGGGCTTCGGCAATCAGCCCCAGCATTTT.

This clone was detected a few times. The gene calls are TRBV14 and TRBJ2-7; 13 bases line up with TRBD2. CDR3 length: 19 amino acids. Trimming cost V 0 bases and J 3 bases; bases outside gene matches: 11. CDR1 is SGHDN, CDR2 FVKESK, per germline. The CDR3 DNA is TGTGCCAGCAGCCAAGACTTCGAGACTAGCGGGAGGAGGGTCTACGAGCAGTACTTC. This gives the protein CASSQDFETSGRRVYEQYF.

V usage is TRBV4-3 and J usage is TRBJ2-1; D might be TRBD2 (5 bases). V lost 0 bases and J lost 14, with 11 bases in between. CDR1 is LGHNA, CDR2 YSLEER, per germline. This CDR3 spans 12 amino acids. The CDR3 DNA sequence: TGCGCCAGCAGCCAAGATGGGGAGCGGAAGTTCTTC. Encoded protein: CASSQDGERKFF.

The rearrangement uses TRBV28 and TRBJ2-5; possibly TRBD2 for D (6 bases). Germline lookup yields CDR1 MDHEN and CDR2 SYDVKM. Trimming stripped 6 bases from V and 1 base from J, with 15 bases between. CDR3 length: 15 residues. CDR3 in DNA: TGTGCCAGCAGGGACCGGGACTGGCGCCAAGAGACCCAGTACTTC. It yields the protein CASRDRDWRQETQYF.